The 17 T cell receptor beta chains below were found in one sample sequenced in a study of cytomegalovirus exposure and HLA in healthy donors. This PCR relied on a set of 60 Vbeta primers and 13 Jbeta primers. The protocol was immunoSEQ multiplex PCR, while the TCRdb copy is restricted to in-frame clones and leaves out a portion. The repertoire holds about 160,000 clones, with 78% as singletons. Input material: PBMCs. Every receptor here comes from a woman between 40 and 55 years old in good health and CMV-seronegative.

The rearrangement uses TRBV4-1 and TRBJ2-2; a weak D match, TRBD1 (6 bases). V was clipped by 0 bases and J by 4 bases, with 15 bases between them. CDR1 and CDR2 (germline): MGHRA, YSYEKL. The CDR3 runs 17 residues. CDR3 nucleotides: TGCGCCAGCAGCCAAGATCTCAGGGGTTGGAGCACCGGGGAGCTGTTTTTT. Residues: CASSQDLRGWSTGELFF.

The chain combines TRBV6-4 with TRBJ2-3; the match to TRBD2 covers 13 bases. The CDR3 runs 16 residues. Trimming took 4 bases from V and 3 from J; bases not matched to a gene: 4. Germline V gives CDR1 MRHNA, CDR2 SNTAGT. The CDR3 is CASSARLAGGTDTQYF. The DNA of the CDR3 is TGTGCCAGCAGTGCGCGACTAGCGGGGGGTACAGATACGCAGTATTTT.

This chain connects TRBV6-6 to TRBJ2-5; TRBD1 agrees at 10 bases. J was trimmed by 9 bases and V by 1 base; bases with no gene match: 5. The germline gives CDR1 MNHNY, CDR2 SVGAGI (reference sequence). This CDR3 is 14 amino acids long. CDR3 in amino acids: CASSYWDRGSSQYF. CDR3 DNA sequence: TGTGCCAGCAGTTACTGGGACAGGGGTTCGTCCCAGTACTTC.

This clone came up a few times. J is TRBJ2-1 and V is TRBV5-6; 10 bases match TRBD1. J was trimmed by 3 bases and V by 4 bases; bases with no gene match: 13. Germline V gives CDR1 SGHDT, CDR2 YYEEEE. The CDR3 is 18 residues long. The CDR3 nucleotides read TGTGCCAGCAGCCGATACGCCGGGACAGGGGTTTTCTACAATGAGCAGTTCTTC. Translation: CASSRYAGTGVFYNEQFF.

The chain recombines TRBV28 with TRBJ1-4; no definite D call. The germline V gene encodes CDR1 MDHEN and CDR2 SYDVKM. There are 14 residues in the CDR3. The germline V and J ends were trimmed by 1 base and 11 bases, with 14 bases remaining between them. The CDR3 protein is CASSLSALYAKLFF. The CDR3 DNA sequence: TGTGCCAGCAGTTTATCCGCTCTATATGCCAAACTGTTTTTT. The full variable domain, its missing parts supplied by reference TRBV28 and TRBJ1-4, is DVKVTQSSRYLVKRTGEKVFLECVQDMDHENMFWYRQDPGLGLRLIYFSYDVKMKEKGDIPEGYSVSREKKERFSLILESASTNQTSMYLCASSLSALYAKLFFGSGTQLSVL.

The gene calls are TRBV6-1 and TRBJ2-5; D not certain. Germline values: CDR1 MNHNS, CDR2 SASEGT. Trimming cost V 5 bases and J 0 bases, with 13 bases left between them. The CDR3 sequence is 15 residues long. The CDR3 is CASSPLPADQETQYF. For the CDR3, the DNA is TGTGCCAGCAGTCCCCTCCCCGCGGACCAAGAGACCCAGTACTTC.

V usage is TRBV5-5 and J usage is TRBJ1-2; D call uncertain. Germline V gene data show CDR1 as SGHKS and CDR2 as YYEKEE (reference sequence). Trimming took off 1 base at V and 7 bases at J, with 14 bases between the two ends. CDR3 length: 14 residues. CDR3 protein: CASSLSVGLTGYTF. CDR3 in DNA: TGTGCCAGCAGCTTGAGTGTCGGACTAACTGGCTACACCTTC. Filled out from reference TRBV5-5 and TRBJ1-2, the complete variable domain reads DAGVTQSPTHLIKTRGQQVTLRCSPISGHKSVSWYQQVLGQGPQFIFQYYEKEERGRGNFPDRFSARQFPNYSSELNVNALLLGDSALYLCASSLSVGLTGYTFGSGTRLTVV.

The DNA for the CDR3 is TGTGCCAGCAGTTACTCCCAGGGGGTTTATGGCTACACCTTC. Its translation: CASSYSQGVYGYTF. The J gene is TRBJ1-2, the V gene TRBV6-5; 7 bases match TRBD1. CDR1 MNHEY and CDR2 SVGAGI come from the germline V gene. The CDR3 totals 14 residues. Losses at the gene ends were 0 bases for V and 5 bases for J; bases not matched to a gene: 3.

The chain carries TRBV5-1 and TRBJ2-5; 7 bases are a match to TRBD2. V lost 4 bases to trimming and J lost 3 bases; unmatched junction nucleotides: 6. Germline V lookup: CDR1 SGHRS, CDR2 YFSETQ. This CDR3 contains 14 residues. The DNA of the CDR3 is TGCGCCAGCAGCCCGGGACTACGAAAAGAGACCCAGTACTTC. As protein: CASSPGLRKETQYF.

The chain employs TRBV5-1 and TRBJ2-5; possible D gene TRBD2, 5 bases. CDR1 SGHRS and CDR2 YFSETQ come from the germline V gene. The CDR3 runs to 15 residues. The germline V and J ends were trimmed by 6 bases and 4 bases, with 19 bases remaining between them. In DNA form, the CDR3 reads TGCGCCAGCACACGAGGGAGCGGTGAAATAGAGACCCAGTACTTC. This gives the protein CASTRGSGEIETQYF. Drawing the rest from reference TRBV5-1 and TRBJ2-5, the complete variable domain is KAGVTQTPRYLIKTRGQQVTLSCSPISGHRSVSWYQQTPGQGLQFLFEYFSETQRNKGNFPGRFSGRQFSNSRSEMNVSTLELGDSALYLCASTRGSGEIETQYFGPGTRLLVL.

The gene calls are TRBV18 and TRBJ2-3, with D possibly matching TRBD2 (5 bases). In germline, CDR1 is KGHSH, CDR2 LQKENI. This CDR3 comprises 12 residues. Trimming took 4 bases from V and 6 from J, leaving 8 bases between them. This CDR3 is CASSRGRDTQYF. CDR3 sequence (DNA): TGTGCCAGCTCACGAGGGCGGGATACGCAGTATTTT. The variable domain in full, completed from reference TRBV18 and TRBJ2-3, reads NAGVMQNPRHLVRRRGQEARLRCSPMKGHSHVYWYRQLPEEGLKFMVYLQKENIIDESGMPKERFSAEFPKEGPSILRIQQVVRGDSAAYFCASSRGRDTQYFGPGTRLTVL.

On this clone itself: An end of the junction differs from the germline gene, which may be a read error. CDR3 sequence reads: CASSGGMNAEAFF. CDR3 in DNA: TGTGCCAGCAGTGGAGGAATGAACGCTGAAGCTTTCTTT. The chain is built from TRBV2 and TRBJ1-1; D gene uncertain. Germline V gene lookup returns CDR1 SNHLY and CDR2 FYNNEI. The CDR3 is 13 amino acids.

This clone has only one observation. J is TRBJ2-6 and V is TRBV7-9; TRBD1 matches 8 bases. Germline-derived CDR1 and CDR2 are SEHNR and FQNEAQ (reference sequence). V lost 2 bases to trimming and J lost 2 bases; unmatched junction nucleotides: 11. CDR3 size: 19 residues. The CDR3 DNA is TGTGCCAGCAGCTTATTACCCTACGCAGGGGGCGCTGGGGCCAACGTCCTGACTTTC. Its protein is CASSLLPYAGGAGANVLTF.

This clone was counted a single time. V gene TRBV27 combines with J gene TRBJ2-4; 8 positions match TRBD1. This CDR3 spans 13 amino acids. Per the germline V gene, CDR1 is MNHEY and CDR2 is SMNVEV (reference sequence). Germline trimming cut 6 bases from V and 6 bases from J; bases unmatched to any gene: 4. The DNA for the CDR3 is TGTGCCAGCAGGCGGACAGGGATAAACATTCAGTACTTC. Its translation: CASRRTGINIQYF.

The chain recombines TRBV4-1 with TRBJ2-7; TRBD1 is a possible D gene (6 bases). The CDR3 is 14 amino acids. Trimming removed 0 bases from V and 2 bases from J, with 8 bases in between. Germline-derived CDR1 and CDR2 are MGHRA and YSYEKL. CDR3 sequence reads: CASSQEDSPYEQYF. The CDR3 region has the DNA TGCGCCAGCAGCCAAGAGGACAGTCCCTACGAGCAGTACTTC.

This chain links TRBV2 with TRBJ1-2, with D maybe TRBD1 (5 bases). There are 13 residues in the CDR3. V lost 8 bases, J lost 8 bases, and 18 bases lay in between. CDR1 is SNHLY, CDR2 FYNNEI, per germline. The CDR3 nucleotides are TGTGCCAGCGGGGTCGGGGGGGTGGACGGCTACACCTTC. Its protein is CASGVGGVDGYTF. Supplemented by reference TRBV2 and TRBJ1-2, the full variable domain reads EPEVTQTPSHQVTQMGQEVILRCVPISNHLYFYWYRQILGQKVEFLVSFYNNEISEKSEIFDDQFSVERPDGSNFTLKIRSTKLEDSAMYFCASGVGGVDGYTFGSGTRLTVV.

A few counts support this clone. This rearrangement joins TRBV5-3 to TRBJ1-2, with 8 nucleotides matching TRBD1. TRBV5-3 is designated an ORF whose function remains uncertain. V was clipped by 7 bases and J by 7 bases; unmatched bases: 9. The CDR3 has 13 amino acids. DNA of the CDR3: TGTGCCAGATGTCCAGGGGGCTATCCTGGCTACACCTTC. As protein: CARCPGGYPGYTF.